This T cell receptor (beta chain) appears in the sequencing data of a study of metastatic and nonmetastatic thyroid tumors. On the study more broadly: For malignant and benign thyroid patients, tumor or nodule tissue and blood were the sources whose repertoires were compared.

Study-wide points: Versus benign nodules, malignant thyroid tumors reportedly had significantly higher TCR beta diversity, in blood and tumor.

Prior to thyroid surgery, none of the patients had received any treatment. This clone was picked up a small number of times. The target antigen is unknown. In the original analysis: Clinicopathological groups supplied CDR3 differences that were used to build a distant-metastasis classifier for papillary thyroid cancer. TCRdb recomputed clones from the PCR reads via MiXCR. The V and J calls were not made by the authors but by TCRdb's processing. The data show thousands of clones, about 30% seen once. The sample comprised tumor tissue. This clonotype was obtained from a female donor with papillary thyroid cancer or a benign thyroid nodule (not recorded which). Some clones in this sample may be carry-over from other donors' samples.

The CDR3 coding sequence is TGTGCCAGCAGTTTACAGGGACATGCCTACGAGCAGTACTTC. It is translated as CASSLQGHAYEQYF. The chain recombines TRBV27 with TRBJ2-7; D possibly corresponds to TRBD1 (6 bases). Per germline, CDR1 MNHEY and CDR2 SMNVEV (reference sequence). CDR3 length: 14 amino acids. The V and J ends lost 2 bases and 2 bases respectively, with 10 bases between them.